A single sample is the source of the 15 T cell receptor beta chains below, sequenced in a study of cytomegalovirus exposure and HLA in healthy donors. Use of 60 Vbeta and 13 Jbeta primers characterized the PCR. Generated by immunoSEQ multiplex PCR, the TCRdb table keeps only in-frame clones and is missing some. The sample gives around 230,000 clones, over 75% of which show up once; around 0.45% is in the top ten. The sample was PBMCs. These receptors all come from a boy between 5 and 17 years old in good health and CMV-seronegative.

This clone appeared a few times. The rearrangement uses TRBV5-1 and TRBJ2-7; 8 bases agree with TRBD2. Germline CDR1 reads SGHRS; CDR2 reads YFSETQ. The CDR3 is 13 amino acids. Trimming cost V 7 bases and J 1 base; bases outside gene matches: 4. CDR3 residues: CASRLARSYEQYF. The CDR3 DNA reads as TGCGCCAGCCGACTAGCGAGATCCTACGAGCAGTACTTC.

The rearrangement joins TRBV13 to TRBJ2-7; 13 positions match TRBD2. The V gene's germline CDR1 is PRHDT and CDR2 FYEKMQ (reference sequence). CDR3 size: 15 residues. The J segment lost 6 bases and the V segment lost 5 bases, leaving 7 bases of the junction unmatched. The DNA of the CDR3 is TGTGCCAGCAGCCGTCCGACTAGCGGGAGGTTCGAGCAGTACTTC. Protein product: CASSRPTSGRFEQYF.

The chain has TRBV5-1 and TRBJ2-7; no reliable D call. V lost 0 bases, J lost 0 bases, and 7 bases lay in between. Germline lookup yields CDR1 SGHRS and CDR2 YFSETQ. The CDR3 length is 14 residues. The CDR3 nucleotides are TGCGCCAGCAGCTTGGATCCAGTCTCCTACGAGCAGTACTTC. This codes for CASSLDPVSYEQYF.

CDR3 nucleotides: TGTGCCAGCAGCTCTAATCAGGGAGGTAACAATGAGCAGTTCTTC. This encodes CASSSNQGGNNEQFF. The chain couples TRBV6-6 to TRBJ2-1, with TRBD2 as a possible D gene (6 bases). V lost 6 bases to trimming and J lost 5 bases, with 17 bases between them. The CDR3 is 15 amino acids. Germline V gives CDR1 MNHNY, CDR2 SVGAGI (reference sequence).

CDR3 protein: CASSSGLYGYTF. In nucleotides, the CDR3 is TGTGCCAGCAGTTCAGGGCTTTATGGCTACACCTTC. The chain combines TRBV6-5 with TRBJ1-2, with D perhaps TRBD1 (5 bases). Germline-derived CDR1 and CDR2 are MNHEY and SVGAGI. V dropped 4 bases and J dropped 5 bases, with 8 bases sitting between them. CDR3 length: 12 amino acids.

The chain is built from TRBV6-1 and TRBJ2-7, with D unresolved. Germline CDR1 MNHNS, CDR2 SASEGT. The CDR3 consists of 13 residues. V shed 6 bases and J shed 2 bases, with 11 bases lying between them. CDR3 bases: TGTGCCAGCAGCCGAGACTTTGCCTACGAGCAGTACTTC. The encoded protein is CASSRDFAYEQYF.

A single count supports this clone. The chain carries TRBV5-1 and TRBJ2-2; D possibly corresponds to TRBD1 (7 bases). The V end was cut by 4 bases, the J end by 0 bases, with 13 bases between. This CDR3 comprises 16 residues. Germline V gene lookup returns CDR1 SGHRS and CDR2 YFSETQ. The CDR3 nucleotides read TGCGCCAGCAGCCCGCGCGGGACAGCGAACACCGGGGAGCTGTTTTTT. Encoded protein: CASSPRGTANTGELFF.

The chain joins TRBV29-1 to TRBJ1-1; D might be TRBD1 (6 bases). Trimming stripped 8 bases from V and 1 base from J, with 11 bases between. Germline loops: CDR1 SQVTM, CDR2 ANQGSEA. This CDR3 has 12 amino acids. DNA of the CDR3: TGCAGCACGGAGACAGGGAACACTGAAGCTTTCTTT. Encoded protein: CSTETGNTEAFF.

The gene calls are TRBV15 and TRBJ2-4, with TRBD1 as a possible D gene (5 bases). Trimming took 1 base from V and 0 from J, leaving 19 bases between them. Germline V lookup: CDR1 LNHNV, CDR2 YYDKDF (reference sequence). The CDR3 has 19 amino acids. CDR3: CATSRVPQGVLLAKNIQYF. The CDR3 bases are TGTGCCACCAGCAGAGTTCCCCAGGGCGTGCTCTTAGCCAAAAACATTCAGTACTTC.

The J gene is TRBJ1-2, the V gene TRBV10-3; TRBD1 matches at 7 bases. The V and J ends lost 6 bases and 3 bases, in that order; junction bases with no gene match: 7. The CDR3 spans 14 residues. Germline-derived CDR1 and CDR2 are ENHRY and SYGVKD. The CDR3 here is CAIRSGQADYGYTF. The CDR3 nucleotides are TGTGCCATCAGGAGCGGACAGGCGGACTATGGCTACACCTTC.

This clone was seen only once. The chain employs TRBV30 and TRBJ2-7; no firm D call. Trimming took off 2 bases at V and 6 bases at J, with 11 bases between the two ends. Per germline, CDR1 GTSNPN and CDR2 SVGIG (reference sequence). The CDR3 is made up of 12 amino acids. The CDR3: CAWSMRPLEQYF. In DNA form, the CDR3 reads TGTGCCTGGAGTATGCGGCCTCTCGAGCAGTACTTC.

The rearrangement links TRBV4-1 to TRBJ2-3; D remains unclear. This CDR3 has 13 amino acids. Germline V CDR1 and CDR2: MGHRA, YSYEKL. Trimming took off 5 bases at V and 2 bases at J, with 8 bases between the two ends. As DNA, the CDR3 is TGCGCCAGCAGCGAGACTTCCACAGATACGCAGTATTTT. Protein: CASSETSTDTQYF.

V gene TRBV4-1 combines with J gene TRBJ1-6; 7 bases fit TRBD1. In germline, CDR1 is MGHRA, CDR2 YSYEKL. V lost 4 bases, J lost 7 bases, and 7 bases stayed unmatched. The CDR3 runs to 15 residues. The CDR3: CASSPREQGNSPLHF. In DNA form, the CDR3 reads TGCGCCAGCAGCCCGCGGGAACAGGGGAATTCACCCCTCCACTTT.

CDR3: CATSRAFGTTNQETQYF. CDR3 sequence (DNA): TGTGCCACCAGCAGAGCTTTTGGGACTACTAACCAAGAGACCCAGTACTTC. The rearrangement joins TRBV15 to TRBJ2-5; 7 nucleotides line up with TRBD2. Per the germline V gene, CDR1 is LNHNV and CDR2 is YYDKDF (reference sequence). The CDR3 is made up of 17 amino acids. Trimming cost V 1 base and J 0 bases; bases outside gene matches: 8.

The chain recombines TRBV20-1 with TRBJ1-2; no definite D call. The CDR3 length is 11 residues. Germline CDR1 and CDR2: DFQATT and SNEGSKA (reference sequence). V was trimmed by 3 bases and J by 6 bases, leaving 8 bases between them. CDR3 coding DNA: TGCAGTGCTAGTTCCGGGAATGGCTACACCTTC. Its protein product is CSASSGNGYTF.